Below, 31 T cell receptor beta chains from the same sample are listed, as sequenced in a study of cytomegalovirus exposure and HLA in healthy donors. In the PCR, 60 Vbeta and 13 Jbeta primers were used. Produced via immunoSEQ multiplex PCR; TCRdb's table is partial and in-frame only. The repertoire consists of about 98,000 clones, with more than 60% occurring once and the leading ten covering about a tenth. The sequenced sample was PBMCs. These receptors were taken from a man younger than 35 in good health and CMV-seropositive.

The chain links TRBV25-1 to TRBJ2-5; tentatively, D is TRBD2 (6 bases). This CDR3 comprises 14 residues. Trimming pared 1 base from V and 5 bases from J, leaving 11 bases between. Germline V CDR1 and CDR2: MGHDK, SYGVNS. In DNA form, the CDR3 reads TGTGCCAGCAGTGAATGGTCTGGGGGGGAGACCCAGTACTTC. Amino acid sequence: CASSEWSGGETQYF.

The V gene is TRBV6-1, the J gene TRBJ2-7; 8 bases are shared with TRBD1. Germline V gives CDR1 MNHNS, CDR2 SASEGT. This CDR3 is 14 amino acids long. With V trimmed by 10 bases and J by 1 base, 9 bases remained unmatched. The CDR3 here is CAISGTGESYEQYF. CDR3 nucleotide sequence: TGTGCCATCTCTGGGACAGGCGAATCCTACGAGCAGTACTTC.

Here the CDR3 DNA reads TGTGCCAGTAGTATCGCCAGGTCTGAAGCTTTCTTT. Protein sequence: CASSIARSEAFF. J is TRBJ1-1 and V is TRBV19; D is unclear. Germline values: CDR1 LNHDA, CDR2 SQIVND (reference sequence). V shed 3 bases and J shed 6 bases, with 8 bases lying between them. The CDR3 consists of 12 residues. Based on the CDR3 plus reference TRBV19 and TRBJ1-1, the full variable domain is DGGITQSPKYLFRKEGQNVTLSCEQNLNHDAMYWYRQDPGQGLRLIYYSQIVNDFQKGDIAEGYSVSREKKESFPLTVTSAQKNPTAFYLCASSIARSEAFFGQGTRLTVV.

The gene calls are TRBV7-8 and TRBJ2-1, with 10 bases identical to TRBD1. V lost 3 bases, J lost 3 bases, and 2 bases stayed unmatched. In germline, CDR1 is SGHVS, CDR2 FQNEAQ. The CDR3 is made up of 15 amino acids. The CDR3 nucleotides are TGTGCCAGCAGCTTCCGGGACAGGGGCTACAATGAGCAGTTCTTC. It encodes CASSFRDRGYNEQFF.

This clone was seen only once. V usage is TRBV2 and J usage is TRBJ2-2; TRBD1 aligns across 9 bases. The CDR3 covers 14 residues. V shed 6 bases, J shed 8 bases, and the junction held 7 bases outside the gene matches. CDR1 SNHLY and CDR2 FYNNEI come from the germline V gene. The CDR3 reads CASRLRQGDGELFF. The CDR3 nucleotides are TGTGCCAGCAGGCTAAGACAGGGGGATGGGGAGCTGTTTTTT.

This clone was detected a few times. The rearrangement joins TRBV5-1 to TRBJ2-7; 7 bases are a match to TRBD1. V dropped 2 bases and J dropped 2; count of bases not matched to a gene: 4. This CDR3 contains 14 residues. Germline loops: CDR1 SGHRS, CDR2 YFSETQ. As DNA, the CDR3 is TGCGCCAGCAGCTTACGACAGGGTCCCTACGAGCAGTACTTC. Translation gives CASSLRQGPYEQYF.

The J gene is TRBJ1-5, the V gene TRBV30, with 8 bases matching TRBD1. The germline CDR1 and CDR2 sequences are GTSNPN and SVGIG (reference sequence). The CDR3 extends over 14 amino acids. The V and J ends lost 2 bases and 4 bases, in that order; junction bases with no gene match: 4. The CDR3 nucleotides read TGTGCCTGGAGTAGCCGGGACAGGAATCAGCCCCAGCATTTT. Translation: CAWSSRDRNQPQHF.

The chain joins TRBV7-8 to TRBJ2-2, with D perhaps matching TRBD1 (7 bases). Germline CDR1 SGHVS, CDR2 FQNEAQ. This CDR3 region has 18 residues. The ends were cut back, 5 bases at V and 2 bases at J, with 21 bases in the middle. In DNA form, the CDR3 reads TGTGCCAGCAGCCTCCGCCGTATAGGAGGGGGCAACACCGGGGAGCTGTTTTTT. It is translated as CASSLRRIGGGNTGELFF.

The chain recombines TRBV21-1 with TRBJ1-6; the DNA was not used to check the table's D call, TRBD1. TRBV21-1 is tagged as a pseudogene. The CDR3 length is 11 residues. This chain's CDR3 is CASMGRSPLHF. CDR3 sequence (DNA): TGTGCCAGCATGGGGCGTTCACCCCTCCACTTT.

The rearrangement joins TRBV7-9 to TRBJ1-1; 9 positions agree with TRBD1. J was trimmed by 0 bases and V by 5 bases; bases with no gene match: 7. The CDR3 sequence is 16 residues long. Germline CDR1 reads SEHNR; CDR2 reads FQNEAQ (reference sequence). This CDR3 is CASSPTGGIMNTEAFF. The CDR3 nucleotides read TGTGCCAGCAGCCCCACAGGGGGCATAATGAACACTGAAGCTTTCTTT.

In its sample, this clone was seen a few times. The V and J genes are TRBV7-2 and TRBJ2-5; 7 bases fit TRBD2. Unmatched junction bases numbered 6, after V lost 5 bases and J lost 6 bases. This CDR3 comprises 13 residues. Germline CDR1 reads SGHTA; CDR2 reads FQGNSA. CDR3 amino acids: CASSPTSPKTQYF. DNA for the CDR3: TGTGCCAGCAGCCCGACTAGCCCCAAGACCCAGTACTTC.

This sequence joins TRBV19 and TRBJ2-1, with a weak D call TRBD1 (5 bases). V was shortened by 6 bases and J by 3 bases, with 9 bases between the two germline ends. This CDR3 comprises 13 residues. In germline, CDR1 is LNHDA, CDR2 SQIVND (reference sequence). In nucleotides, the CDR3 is TGTGCCAGTAGCGCCGACAGCTACAATGAGCAGTTCTTC. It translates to CASSADSYNEQFF.

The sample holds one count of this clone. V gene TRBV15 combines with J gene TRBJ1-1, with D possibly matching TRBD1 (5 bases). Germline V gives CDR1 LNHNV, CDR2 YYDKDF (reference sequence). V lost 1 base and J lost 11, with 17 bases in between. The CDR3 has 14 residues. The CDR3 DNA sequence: TGTGCCACCAGCAGAGGTGGTCCTTACCCAGGGGCTTTCTTT. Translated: CATSRGGPYPGAFF.

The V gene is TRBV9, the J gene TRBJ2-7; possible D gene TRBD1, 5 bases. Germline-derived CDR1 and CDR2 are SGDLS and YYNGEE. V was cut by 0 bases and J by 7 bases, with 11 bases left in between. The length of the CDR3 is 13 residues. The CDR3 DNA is TGTGCCAGCAGCGTAGCTGACGGACAAGAGCAGTACTTC. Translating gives CASSVADGQEQYF.

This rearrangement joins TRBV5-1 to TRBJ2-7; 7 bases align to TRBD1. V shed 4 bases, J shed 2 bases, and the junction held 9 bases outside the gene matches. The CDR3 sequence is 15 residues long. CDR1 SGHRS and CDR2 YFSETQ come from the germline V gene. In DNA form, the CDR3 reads TGCGCCAGCAGCACAACCGGGACAGTCACCTACGAGCAGTACTTC. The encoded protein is CASSTTGTVTYEQYF.

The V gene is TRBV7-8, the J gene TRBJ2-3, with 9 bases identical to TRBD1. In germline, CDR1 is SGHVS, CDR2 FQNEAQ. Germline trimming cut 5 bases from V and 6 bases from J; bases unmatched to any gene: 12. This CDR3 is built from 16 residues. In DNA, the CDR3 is TGTGCCAGCAGCCTCATTGGACAGGGGTTCGGTGATACGCAGTATTTT. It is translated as CASSLIGQGFGDTQYF.

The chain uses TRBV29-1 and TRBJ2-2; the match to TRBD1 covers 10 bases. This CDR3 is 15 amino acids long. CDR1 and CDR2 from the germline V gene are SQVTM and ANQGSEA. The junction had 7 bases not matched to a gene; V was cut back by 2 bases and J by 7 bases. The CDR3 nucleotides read TGCAGCGTTGAACGAGACAGGGGGCGAGGCGGGGAGCTGTTTTTT. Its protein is CSVERDRGRGGELFF.

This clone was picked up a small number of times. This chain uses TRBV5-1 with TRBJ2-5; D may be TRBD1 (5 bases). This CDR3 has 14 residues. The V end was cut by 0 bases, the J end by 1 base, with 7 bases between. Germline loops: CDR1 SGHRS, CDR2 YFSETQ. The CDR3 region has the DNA TGCGCCAGCAGCTTGGGGGGCGTCCAAGAGACCCAGTACTTC. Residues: CASSLGGVQETQYF.

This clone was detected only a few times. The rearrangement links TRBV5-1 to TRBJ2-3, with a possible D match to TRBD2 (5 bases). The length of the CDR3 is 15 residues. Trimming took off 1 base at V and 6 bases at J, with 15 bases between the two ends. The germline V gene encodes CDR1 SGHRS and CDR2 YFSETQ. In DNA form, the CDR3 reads TGCGCCAGCAGCTTGCCACCAGGACTTCCCGATACGCAGTATTTT. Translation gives CASSLPPGLPDTQYF. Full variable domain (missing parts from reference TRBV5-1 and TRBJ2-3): KAGVTQTPRYLIKTRGQQVTLSCSPISGHRSVSWYQQTPGQGLQFLFEYFSETQRNKGNFPGRFSGRQFSNSRSEMNVSTLELGDSALYLCASSLPPGLPDTQYFGPGTRLTVL.

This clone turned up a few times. CDR3 protein: CASSLARTSGSYEQYF. CDR3 DNA sequence: TGCGCCAGCAGCTTGGCTCGGACTAGCGGAAGCTACGAGCAGTACTTC. This chain links TRBV5-1 with TRBJ2-7; the match to TRBD2 covers 10 bases. Germline V gene lookup returns CDR1 SGHRS and CDR2 YFSETQ. With V trimmed by 0 bases and J by 3 bases, 6 bases remained unmatched. The CDR3 runs 16 residues.

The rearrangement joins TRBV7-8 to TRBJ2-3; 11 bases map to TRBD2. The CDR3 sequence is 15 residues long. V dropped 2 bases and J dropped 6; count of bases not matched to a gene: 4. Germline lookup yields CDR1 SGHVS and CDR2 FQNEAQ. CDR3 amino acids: CASSLTTSGADTQYF. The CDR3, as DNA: TGTGCCAGCAGCTTAACGACTAGCGGGGCTGATACGCAGTATTTT.

In DNA, the CDR3 is TGCGCCAGCAGCCCGGAGGTGGGACAGACCTACGAGCAGTACTTC. Protein product: CASSPEVGQTYEQYF. The chain employs TRBV5-1 and TRBJ2-7; 7 nucleotides align to TRBD1. This CDR3 comprises 15 residues. The V and J ends lost 4 bases and 2 bases, in that order; junction bases with no gene match: 9. The V gene's germline CDR1 is SGHRS and CDR2 YFSETQ.

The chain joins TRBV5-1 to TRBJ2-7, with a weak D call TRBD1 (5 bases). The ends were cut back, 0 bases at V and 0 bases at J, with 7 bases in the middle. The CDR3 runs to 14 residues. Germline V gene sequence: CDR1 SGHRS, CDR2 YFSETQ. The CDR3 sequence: CASSLGTSSYEQYF. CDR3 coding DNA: TGCGCCAGCAGCTTGGGGACATCCTCCTACGAGCAGTACTTC.

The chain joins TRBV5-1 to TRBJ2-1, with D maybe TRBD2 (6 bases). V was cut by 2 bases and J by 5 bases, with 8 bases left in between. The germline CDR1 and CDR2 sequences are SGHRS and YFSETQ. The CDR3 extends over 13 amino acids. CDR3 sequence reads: CASSLREDNEQFF. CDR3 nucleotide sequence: TGCGCCAGCAGCTTAAGGGAGGACAATGAGCAGTTCTTC.

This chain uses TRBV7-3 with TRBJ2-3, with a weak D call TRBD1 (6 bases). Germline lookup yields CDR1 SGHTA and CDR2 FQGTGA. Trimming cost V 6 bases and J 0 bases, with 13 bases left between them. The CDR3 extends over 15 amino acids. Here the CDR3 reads CASRLTGRSTDTQYF. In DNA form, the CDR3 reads TGTGCCAGCAGACTGACAGGAAGAAGCACAGATACGCAGTATTTT.

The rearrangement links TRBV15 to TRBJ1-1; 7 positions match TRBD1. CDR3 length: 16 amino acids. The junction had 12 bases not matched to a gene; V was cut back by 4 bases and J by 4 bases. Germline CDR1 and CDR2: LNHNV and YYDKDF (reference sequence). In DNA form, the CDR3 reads TGTGCCACCAGCACTCGACAGGGTGCGAGGGGCACTGAAGCTTTCTTT. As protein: CATSTRQGARGTEAFF.

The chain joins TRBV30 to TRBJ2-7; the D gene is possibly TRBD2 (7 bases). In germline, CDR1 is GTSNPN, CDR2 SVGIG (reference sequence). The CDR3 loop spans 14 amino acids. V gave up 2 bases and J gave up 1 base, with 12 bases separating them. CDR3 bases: TGTGCCTGGAGTAGGGGGGGGGTATCCTACGAGCAGTACTTC. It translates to CAWSRGGVSYEQYF.

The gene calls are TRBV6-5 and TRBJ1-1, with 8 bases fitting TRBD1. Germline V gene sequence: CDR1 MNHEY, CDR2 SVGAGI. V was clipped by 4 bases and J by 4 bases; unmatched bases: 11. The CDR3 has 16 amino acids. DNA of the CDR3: TGTGCCAGCAGTTGGGACAGGCTGACTGGGGGCACTGAAGCTTTCTTT. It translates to CASSWDRLTGGTEAFF.

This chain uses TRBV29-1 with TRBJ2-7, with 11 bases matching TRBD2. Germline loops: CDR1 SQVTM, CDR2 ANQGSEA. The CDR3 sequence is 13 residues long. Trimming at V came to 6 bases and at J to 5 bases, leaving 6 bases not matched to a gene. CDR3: CSVGLLAGDEQYF. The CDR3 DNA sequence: TGCAGCGTGGGCCTACTAGCGGGGGACGAGCAGTACTTC.

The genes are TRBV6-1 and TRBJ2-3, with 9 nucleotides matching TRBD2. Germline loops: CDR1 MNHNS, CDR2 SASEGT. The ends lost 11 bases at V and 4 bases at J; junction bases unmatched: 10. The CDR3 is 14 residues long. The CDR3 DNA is TGTGCCGCAGCCCAGCGGGGGGCCTCAGATACGCAGTATTTT. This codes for CAAAQRGASDTQYF.

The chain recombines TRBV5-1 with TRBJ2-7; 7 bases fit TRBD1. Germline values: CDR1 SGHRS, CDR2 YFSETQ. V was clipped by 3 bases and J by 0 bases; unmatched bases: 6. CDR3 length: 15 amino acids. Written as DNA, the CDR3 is TGCGCCAGCAGCTCTACGACAGGGAGCTCCTACGAGCAGTACTTC. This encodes CASSSTTGSSYEQYF.